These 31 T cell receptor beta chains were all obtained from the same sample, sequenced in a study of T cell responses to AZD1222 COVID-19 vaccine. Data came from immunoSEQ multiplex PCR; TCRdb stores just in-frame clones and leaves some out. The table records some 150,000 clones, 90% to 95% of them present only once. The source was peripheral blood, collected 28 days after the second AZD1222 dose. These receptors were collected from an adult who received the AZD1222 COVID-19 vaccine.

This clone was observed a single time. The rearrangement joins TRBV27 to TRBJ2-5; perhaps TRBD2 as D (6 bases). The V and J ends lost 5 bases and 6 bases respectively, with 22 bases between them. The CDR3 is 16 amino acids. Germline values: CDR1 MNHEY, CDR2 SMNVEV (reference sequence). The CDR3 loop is CASSAASDPFRKTQYF. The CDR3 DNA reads TGTGCCAGCAGTGCAGCTAGCGACCCCTTCAGAAAGACCCAGTACTTC.

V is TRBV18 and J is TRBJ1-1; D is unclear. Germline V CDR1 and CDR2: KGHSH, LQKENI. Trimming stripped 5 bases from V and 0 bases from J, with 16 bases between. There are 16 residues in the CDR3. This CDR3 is CASSLGGSLMNTEAFF. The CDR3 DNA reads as TGTGCCAGCTCATTAGGCGGCAGCCTTATGAACACTGAAGCTTTCTTT.

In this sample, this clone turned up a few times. CDR3 sequence reads: CASRRGSTVRETQYF. The CDR3 DNA follows: TGTGCCAGCAGGAGGGGAAGCACTGTGAGGGAGACCCAGTACTTC. The rearrangement uses TRBV6-5 and TRBJ2-5; D could derive from TRBD1 or TRBD2 (5 bases each). This CDR3 is 15 amino acids long. V lost 6 bases and J 5 bases, leaving 19 bases between the germline ends. CDR1 MNHEY and CDR2 SVGAGI come from the germline V gene.

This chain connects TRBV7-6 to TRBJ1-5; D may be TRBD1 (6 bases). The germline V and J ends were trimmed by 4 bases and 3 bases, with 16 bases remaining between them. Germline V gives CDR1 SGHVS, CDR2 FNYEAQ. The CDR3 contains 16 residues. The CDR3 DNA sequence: TGTGCCAGCAGCTCAAGGCCAGGGGAATTCAATCAGCCCCAGCATTTT. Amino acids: CASSSRPGEFNQPQHF.

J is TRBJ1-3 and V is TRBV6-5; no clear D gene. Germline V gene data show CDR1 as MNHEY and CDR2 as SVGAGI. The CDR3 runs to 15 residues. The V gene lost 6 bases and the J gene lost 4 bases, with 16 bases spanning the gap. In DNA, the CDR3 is TGTGCCAGCAGGCGGGAGTCTATGAGGGGAAACACCATATATTTT. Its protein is CASRRESMRGNTIYF.

The CDR3 region has the DNA TGTGCCGGCAAAACGACAGGGAGCTCCTACGAGCAGTACTTC. This encodes CAGKTTGSSYEQYF. This chain connects TRBV2 to TRBJ2-7, with 7 bases fitting TRBD1. The J segment lost 0 bases and the V segment lost 11 bases, leaving 10 bases of the junction unmatched. Germline CDR1 and CDR2: SNHLY and FYNNEI. This CDR3 contains 14 residues.

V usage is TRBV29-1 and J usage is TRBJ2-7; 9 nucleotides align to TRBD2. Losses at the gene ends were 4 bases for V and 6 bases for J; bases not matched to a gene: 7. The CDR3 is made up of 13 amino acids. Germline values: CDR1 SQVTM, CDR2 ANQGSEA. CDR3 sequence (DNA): TGCAGCGTTGGAGTAGCGGGAGTTCGCGAGCAGTACTTC. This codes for CSVGVAGVREQYF.

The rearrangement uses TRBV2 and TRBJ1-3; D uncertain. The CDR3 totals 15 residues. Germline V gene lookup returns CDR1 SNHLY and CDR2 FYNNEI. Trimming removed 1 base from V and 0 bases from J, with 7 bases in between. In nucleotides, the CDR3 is TGTGCCAGCAGTGAAGGTGGTCACTCTGGAAACACCATATATTTT. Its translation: CASSEGGHSGNTIYF.

CDR3 in amino acids: CATSIRFRNEQFF. The CDR3 bases are TGTGCCACCAGCATACGATTTAGGAATGAGCAGTTCTTC. The chain couples TRBV15 to TRBJ2-1; D unresolved. The length of the CDR3 is 13 residues. Per germline, CDR1 LNHNV and CDR2 YYDKDF (reference sequence). V was cut by 4 bases and J by 7 bases, with 11 bases left in between.

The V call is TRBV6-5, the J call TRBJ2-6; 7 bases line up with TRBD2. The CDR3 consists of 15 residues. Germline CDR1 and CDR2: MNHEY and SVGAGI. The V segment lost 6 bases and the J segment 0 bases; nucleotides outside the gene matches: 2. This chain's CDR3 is CASRSGGSGANVLTF. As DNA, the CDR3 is TGTGCCAGCAGGTCGGGGGGCTCTGGGGCCAACGTCCTGACTTTC.

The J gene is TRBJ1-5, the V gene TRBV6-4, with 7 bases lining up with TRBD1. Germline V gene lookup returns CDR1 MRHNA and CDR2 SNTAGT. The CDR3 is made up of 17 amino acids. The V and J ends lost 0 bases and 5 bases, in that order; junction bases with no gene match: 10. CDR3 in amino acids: CASSDSLTGRLHQPQHF. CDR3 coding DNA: TGTGCCAGCAGTGACTCCCTGACAGGGAGGTTACATCAGCCCCAGCATTTT.

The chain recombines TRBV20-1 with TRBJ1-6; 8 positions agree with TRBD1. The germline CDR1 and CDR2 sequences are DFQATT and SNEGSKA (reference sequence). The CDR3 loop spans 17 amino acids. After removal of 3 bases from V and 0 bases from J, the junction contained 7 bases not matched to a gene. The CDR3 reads CSASGQGYSSYNSPLHF. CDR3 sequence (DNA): TGCAGTGCTAGTGGACAGGGCTATAGCTCCTATAATTCACCCCTCCACTTT.

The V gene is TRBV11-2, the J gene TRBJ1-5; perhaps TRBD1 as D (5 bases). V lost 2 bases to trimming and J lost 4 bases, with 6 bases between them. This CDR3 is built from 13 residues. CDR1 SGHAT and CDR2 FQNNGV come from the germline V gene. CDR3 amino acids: CASSLRGNQPQHF. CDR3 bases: TGTGCCAGCAGCTTACGGGGGAATCAGCCCCAGCATTTT.

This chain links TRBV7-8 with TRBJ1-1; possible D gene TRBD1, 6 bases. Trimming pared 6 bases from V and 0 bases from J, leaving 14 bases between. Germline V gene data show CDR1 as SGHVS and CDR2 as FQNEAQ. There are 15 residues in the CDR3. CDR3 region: CASSSTGAVNTEAFF. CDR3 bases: TGTGCCAGCAGTTCAACGGGGGCTGTGAACACTGAAGCTTTCTTT.

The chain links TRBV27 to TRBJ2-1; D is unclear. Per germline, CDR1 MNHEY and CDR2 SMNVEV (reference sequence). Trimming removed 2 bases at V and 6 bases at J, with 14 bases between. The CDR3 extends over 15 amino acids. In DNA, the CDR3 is TGTGCCAGCAGTTTAGGCCTGACCCTAGGCAATGAGCAGTTCTTC. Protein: CASSLGLTLGNEQFF.

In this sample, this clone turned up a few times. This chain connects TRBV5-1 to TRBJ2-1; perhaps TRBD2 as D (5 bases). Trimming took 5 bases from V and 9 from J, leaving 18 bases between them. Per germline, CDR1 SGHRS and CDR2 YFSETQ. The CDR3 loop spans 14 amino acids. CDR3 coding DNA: TGCGCCAGCAGTCGGGGAGATAGGGTCGTTGAGCAGTTCTTC. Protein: CASSRGDRVVEQFF.

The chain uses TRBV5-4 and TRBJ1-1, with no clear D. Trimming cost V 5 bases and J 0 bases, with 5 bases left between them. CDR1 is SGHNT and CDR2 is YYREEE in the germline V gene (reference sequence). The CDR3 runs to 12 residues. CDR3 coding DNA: TGTGCCAGCAGAGATCTGAACACTGAAGCTTTCTTT. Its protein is CASRDLNTEAFF.

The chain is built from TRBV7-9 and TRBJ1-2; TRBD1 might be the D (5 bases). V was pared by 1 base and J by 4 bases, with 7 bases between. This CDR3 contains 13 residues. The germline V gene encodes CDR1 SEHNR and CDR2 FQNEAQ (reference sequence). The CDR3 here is CASSLETAYGYTF. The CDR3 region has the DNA TGTGCCAGCAGCTTAGAGACAGCCTATGGCTACACCTTC.

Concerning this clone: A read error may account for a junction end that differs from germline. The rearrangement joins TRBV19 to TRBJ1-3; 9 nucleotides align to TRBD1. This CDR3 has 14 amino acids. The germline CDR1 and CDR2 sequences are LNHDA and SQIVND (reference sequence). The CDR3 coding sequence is TGTGTCAGTAGTCACCGGGACAGGGTCAACACCATATATTTT. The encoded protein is CVSSHRDRVNTIYF. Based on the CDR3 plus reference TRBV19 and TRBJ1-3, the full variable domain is DGGITQSPKYLFRKEGQNVTLSCEQNLNHDAMYWYRQDPGQGLRLIYYSQIVNDFQKGDIAEGYSVSREKKESFPLTVTSAQKNPTAFYLCVSSHRDRVNTIYFGEGSWLTVV.

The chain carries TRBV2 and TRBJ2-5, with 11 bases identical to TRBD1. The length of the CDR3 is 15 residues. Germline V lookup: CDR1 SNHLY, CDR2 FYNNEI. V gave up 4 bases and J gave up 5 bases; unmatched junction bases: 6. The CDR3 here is CASSGGQGAWETQYF. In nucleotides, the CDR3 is TGTGCCAGCAGTGGCGGACAGGGGGCTTGGGAGACCCAGTACTTC.

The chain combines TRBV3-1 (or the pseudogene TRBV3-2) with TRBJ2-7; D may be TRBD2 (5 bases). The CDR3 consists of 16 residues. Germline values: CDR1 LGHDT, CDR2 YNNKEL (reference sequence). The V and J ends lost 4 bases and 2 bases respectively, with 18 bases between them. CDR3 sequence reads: CASSRRAYSATYEQYF. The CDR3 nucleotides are TGTGCCAGCAGCCGGCGGGCGTATAGCGCCACCTACGAGCAGTACTTC.

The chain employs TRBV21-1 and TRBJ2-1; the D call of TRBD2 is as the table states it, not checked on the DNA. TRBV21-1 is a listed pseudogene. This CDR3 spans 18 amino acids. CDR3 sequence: CASSPTRTGSFSPNEQFF. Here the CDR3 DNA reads TGTGCCAGCAGCCCGACCAGGACGGGGTCATTTTCCCCCAATGAGCAGTTCTTC.

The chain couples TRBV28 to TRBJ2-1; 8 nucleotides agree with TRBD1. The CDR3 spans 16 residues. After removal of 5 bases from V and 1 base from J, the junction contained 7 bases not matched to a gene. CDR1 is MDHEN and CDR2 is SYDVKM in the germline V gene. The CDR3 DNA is TGTGCCAGCAGTATAGACAGGACAGGGTCCTACAATGAGCAGTTCTTC. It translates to CASSIDRTGSYNEQFF.

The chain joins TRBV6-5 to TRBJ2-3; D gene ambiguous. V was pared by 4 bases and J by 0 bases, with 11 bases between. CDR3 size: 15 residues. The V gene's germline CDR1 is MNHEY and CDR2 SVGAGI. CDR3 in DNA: TGTGCCAGCAGTTTCCAGGTCGCGAGCACAGATACGCAGTATTTT. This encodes CASSFQVASTDTQYF.

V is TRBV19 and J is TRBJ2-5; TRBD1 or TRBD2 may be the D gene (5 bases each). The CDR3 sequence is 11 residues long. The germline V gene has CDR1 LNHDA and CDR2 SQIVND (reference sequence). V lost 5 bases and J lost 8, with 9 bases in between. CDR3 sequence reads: CASSSGTTQYF. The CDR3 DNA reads TGTGCCAGTAGTTCCGGGACCACCCAGTACTTC.

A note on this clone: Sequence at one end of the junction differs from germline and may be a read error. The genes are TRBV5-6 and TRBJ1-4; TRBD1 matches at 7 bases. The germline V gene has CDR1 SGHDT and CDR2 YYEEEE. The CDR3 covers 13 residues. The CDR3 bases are TGTGCCAGCAGCTTCGGGACAGCCCCTCTACCGGTTTTT. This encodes CASSFGTAPLPVF.

The CDR3: CASSIAGAPTGELFF. The CDR3 nucleotides read TGTGCCAGTAGTATAGCGGGGGCGCCCACCGGGGAGCTGTTTTTT. The V and J genes are TRBV19 and TRBJ2-2; D is tentatively TRBD1 or TRBD2 (6 bases each). The CDR3 is 15 amino acids. V was pared by 1 base and J by 4 bases, with 10 bases between. Germline values: CDR1 LNHDA, CDR2 SQIVND (reference sequence).

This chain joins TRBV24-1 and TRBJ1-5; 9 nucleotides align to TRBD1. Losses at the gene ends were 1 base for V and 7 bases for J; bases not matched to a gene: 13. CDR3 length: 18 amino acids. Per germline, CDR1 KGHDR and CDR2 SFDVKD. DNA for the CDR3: TGTGCCACCAGTGATTTCTGGGGGGAGGACAGGGGTCGGCAGCCCCAGCATTTT. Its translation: CATSDFWGEDRGRQPQHF.

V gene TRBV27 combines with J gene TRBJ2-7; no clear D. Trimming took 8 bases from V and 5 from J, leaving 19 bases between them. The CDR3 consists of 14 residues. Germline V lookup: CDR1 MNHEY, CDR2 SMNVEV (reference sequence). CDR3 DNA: TGTGCCAGCGGGCTACAAGTCCCCACCGACGAGCAGTACTTC. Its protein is CASGLQVPTDEQYF.

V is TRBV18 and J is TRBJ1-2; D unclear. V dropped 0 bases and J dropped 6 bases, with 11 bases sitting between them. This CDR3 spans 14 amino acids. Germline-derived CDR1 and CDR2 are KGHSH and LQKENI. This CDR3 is CASSPPFQSDGYTF. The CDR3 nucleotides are TGTGCCAGCTCACCACCTTTCCAGTCTGATGGCTACACCTTC.

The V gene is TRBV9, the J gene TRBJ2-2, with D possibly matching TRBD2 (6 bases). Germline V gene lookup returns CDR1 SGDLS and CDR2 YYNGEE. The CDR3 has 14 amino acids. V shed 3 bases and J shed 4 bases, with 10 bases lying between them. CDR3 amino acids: CASSGRAPTGELFF. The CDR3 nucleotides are TGTGCCAGCAGCGGGAGGGCCCCCACCGGGGAGCTGTTTTTT.